This TCR beta chain was sequenced for a study of T cell repertoires in cytomegalovirus infection. Overall study: The authors relied on CMV epitopes, both recently identified HLA-C-restricted and well-studied HLA-B-restricted. Carrying CMV and the relevant HLA type showed in public TCR beta signatures.

TCRdb independently ran MiXCR on the reads; one entry per CDR3 protein. The table has roughly 730,000 distinct CDR3 sequences, roughly a third seen once; the top ten hold about 20%. CDR3 size: 9 residues. The germline CDR1 and CDR2 sequences are DFQATT and SNEGSKA (reference sequence). On this clonotype itself: Its matching antigen is unknown. At one end the junction does not follow the germline gene, possibly because of a read error.

The V and J genes are TRBV20-1 and TRBJ2-1; no reliable D call. Specimen: cultured PBMCs, collected from culture after CMV antigen stimulation. The receptor was isolated from a human donor in good health (CMV status not recorded). Some clones in this sample may be carry-over from other donors' samples. For the CDR3, the DNA is TGCAGTGCTAGAAGAGTCTCAGTCTTC. Translated: CSARRVSVF.